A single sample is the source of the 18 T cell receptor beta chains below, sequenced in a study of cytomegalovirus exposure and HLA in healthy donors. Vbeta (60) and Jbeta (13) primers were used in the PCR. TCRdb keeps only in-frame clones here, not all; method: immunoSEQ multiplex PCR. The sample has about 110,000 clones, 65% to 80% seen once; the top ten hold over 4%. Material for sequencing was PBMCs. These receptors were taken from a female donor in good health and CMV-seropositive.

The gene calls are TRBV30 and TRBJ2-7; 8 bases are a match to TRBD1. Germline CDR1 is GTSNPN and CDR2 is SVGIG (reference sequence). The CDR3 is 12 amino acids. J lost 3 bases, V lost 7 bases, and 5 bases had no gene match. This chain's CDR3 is CAYRDRLYEQYF. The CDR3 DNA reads TGTGCCTACCGGGACAGGCTCTACGAGCAGTACTTC.

The CDR3 loop is CASSLDSQLEAFF. In DNA, the CDR3 is TGTGCCAGCAGCTTGGACAGTCAGTTGGAAGCTTTCTTT. V is TRBV5-6 and J is TRBJ1-1; D is ambiguous. Germline loops: CDR1 SGHDT, CDR2 YYEEEE. Trimming took 0 bases from V and 8 from J, leaving 11 bases between them. This CDR3 has 13 amino acids.

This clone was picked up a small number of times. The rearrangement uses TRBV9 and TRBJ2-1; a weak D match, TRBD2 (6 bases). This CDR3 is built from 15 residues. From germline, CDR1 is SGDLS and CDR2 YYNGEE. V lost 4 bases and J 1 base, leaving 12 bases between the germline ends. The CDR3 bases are TGTGCCAGCAGCCCCCGGGACTCATCCTACAATGAGCAGTTCTTC. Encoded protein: CASSPRDSSYNEQFF.

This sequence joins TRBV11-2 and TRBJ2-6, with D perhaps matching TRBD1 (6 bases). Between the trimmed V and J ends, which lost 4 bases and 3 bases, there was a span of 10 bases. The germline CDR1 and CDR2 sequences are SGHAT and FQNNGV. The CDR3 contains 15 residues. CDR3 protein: CASSYRDIGANVLTF. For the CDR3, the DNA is TGTGCCAGCAGCTACAGGGATATTGGGGCCAACGTCCTGACTTTC.

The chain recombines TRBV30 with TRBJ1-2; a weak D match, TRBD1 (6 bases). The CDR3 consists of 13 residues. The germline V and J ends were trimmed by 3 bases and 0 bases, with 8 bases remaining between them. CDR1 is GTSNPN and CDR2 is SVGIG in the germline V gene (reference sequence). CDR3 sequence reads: CAWRAGANYGYTF. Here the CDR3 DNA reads TGTGCCTGGAGGGCAGGGGCTAACTATGGCTACACCTTC. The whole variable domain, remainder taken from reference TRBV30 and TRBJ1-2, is SQTIHQWPATLVQPVGSPLSLECTVEGTSNPNLYWYRQAAGRGLQLLFYSVGIGQISSEVPQNLSASRPQDRQFILSSKKLLLSDSGFYLCAWRAGANYGYTFGSGTRLTVV.

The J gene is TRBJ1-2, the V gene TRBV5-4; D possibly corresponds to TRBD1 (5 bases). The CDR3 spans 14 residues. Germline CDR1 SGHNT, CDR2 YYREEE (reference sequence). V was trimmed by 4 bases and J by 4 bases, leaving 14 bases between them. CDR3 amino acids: CASSQPTGSYGYTF. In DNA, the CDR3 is TGTGCCAGCAGCCAACCAACAGGTAGCTATGGCTACACCTTC. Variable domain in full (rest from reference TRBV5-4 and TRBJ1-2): ETGVTQSPTHLIKTRGQQVTLRCSSQSGHNTVSWYQQALGQGPQFIFQYYREEENGRGNFPPRFSGLQFPNYSSELNVNALELDDSALYLCASSQPTGSYGYTFGSGTRLTVV.

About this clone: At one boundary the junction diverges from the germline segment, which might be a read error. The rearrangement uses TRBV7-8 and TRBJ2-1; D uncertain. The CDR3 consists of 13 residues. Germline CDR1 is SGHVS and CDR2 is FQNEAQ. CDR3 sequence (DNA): TGTGCCAGCAGCTTAGCAATTTACACTGAGCAGTTCTTC. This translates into CASSLAIYTEQFF.

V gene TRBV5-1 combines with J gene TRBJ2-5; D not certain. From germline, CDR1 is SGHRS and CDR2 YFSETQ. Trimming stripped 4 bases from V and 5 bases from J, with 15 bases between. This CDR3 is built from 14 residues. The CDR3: CASSPLPGQETQYF. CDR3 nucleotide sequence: TGCGCCAGCAGCCCGCTACCAGGTCAGGAGACCCAGTACTTC.

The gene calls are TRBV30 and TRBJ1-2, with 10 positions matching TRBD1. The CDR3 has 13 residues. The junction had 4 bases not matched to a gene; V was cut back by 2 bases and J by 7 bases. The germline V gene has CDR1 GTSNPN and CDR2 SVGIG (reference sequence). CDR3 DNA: TGTGCCTGGAGTATTGGGACAGGGGCTGGCTACACCTTC. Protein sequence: CAWSIGTGAGYTF.

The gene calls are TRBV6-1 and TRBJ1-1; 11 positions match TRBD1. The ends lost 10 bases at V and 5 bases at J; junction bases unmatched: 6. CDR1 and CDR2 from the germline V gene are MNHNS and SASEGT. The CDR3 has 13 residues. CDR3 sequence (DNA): TGTGCCACCAAGGGACAGGGGGGAACTGAAGCTTTCTTT. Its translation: CATKGQGGTEAFF.

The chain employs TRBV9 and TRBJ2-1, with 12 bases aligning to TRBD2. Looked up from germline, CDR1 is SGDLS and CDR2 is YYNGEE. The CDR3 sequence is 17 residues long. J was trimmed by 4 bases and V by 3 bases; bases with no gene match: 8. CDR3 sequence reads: CASSAHTGTSGYNEQFF. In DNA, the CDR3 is TGTGCCAGCAGCGCCCATACCGGGACTAGCGGGTACAATGAGCAGTTCTTC. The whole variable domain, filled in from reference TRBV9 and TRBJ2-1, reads DSGVTQTPKHLITATGQRVTLRCSPRSGDLSVYWYQQSLDQGLQFLIQYYNGEERAKGNILERFSAQQFPDLHSELNLSSLELGDSALYFCASSAHTGTSGYNEQFFGPGTRLTVL.

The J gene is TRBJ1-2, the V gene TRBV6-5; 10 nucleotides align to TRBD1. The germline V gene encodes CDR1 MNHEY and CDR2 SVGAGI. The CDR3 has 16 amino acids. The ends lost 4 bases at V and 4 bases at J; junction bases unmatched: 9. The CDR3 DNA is TGTGCCAGCAGTTGGGGACAGGGGAGGGGCTCCTATGGCTACACCTTC. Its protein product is CASSWGQGRGSYGYTF.

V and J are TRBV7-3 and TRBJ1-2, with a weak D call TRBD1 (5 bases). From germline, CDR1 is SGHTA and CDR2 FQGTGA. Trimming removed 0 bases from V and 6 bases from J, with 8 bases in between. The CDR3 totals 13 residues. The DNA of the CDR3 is TGTGCCAGCAGCTTAACGTCAGGGCATGGCTACACCTTC. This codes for CASSLTSGHGYTF.

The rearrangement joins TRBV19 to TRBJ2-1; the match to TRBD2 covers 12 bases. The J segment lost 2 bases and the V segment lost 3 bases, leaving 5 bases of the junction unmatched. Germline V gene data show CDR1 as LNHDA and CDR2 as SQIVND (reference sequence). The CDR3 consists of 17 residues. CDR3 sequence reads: CASSIELAGGAYNEQFF. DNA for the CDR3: TGTGCCAGTAGTATCGAACTAGCGGGAGGAGCCTACAATGAGCAGTTCTTC.

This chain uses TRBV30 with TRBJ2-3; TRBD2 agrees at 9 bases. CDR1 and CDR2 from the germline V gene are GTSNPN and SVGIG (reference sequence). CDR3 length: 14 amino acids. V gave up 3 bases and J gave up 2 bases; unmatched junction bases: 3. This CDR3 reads CAWRRLADTDTQYF. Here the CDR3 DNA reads TGTGCCTGGAGGAGACTAGCGGACACAGATACGCAGTATTTT.

The CDR3 DNA reads as TGTGCCAGCAGCCAAGGAGGGGGGGGTAGCACTGAAGCTTTCTTT. Amino acid sequence: CASSQGGGGSTEAFF. This chain connects TRBV11-3 to TRBJ1-1; D is perhaps TRBD1 (6 bases). There are 15 residues in the CDR3. Looked up from germline, CDR1 is SGHNT and CDR2 is YENEEA. The V and J ends lost 5 bases and 4 bases respectively, with 17 bases between them.

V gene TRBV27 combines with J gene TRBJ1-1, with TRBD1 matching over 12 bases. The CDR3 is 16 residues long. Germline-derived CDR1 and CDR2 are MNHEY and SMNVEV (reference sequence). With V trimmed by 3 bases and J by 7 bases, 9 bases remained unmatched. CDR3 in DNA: TGTGCCAGCAGTTTTACGGGACAGGGGGCGCAAGTTGAAGCTTTCTTT. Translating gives CASSFTGQGAQVEAFF.

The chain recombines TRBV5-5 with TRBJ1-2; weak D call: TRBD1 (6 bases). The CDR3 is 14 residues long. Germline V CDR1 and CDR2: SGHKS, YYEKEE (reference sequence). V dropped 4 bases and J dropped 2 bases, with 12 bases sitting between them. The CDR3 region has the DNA TGTGCCAGCAGCCGTCCGGGGGGCAACTATGGCTACACCTTC. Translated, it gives CASSRPGGNYGYTF. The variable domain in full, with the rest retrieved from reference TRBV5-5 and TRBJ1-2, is DAGVTQSPTHLIKTRGQQVTLRCSPISGHKSVSWYQQVLGQGPQFIFQYYEKEERGRGNFPDRFSARQFPNYSSELNVNALLLGDSALYLCASSRPGGNYGYTFGSGTRLTVV.